These 6 T cell receptor beta chains came from one sample sequenced in a study of T cell responses to AZD1222 COVID-19 vaccine. Profiling relied on immunoSEQ multiplex PCR, and the TCRdb table lists in-frame clones only, not all of them. The sample lists 130,000 or so clones, approximately 90% occurring once. The sequences come from peripheral blood, collected 28 days after the second AZD1222 dose. These receptors all stem from an adult who received the AZD1222 COVID-19 vaccine.

This sequence joins TRBV7-2 and TRBJ1-6, with 7 bases fitting TRBD1. Germline loops: CDR1 SGHTA, CDR2 FQGNSA. The CDR3 has 15 amino acids. The V segment lost 5 bases and the J segment 7 bases; nucleotides outside the gene matches: 8. This CDR3 reads CASSPGTAINSPLHF. DNA of the CDR3: TGTGCCAGCAGCCCCGGGACAGCCATAAATTCACCCCTCCACTTT.

This clone has a single count. The V and J genes are TRBV6-1 and TRBJ2-1, with 11 bases aligning to TRBD2. Germline-derived CDR1 and CDR2 are MNHNS and SASEGT. This CDR3 is 17 amino acids long. The ends lost 4 bases at V and 8 bases at J; junction bases unmatched: 13. The CDR3 here is CASSASLSGRANDEQFF. The CDR3 DNA sequence: TGTGCCAGCAGTGCGTCTCTTAGCGGGAGGGCCAACGATGAGCAGTTCTTC.

This chain joins TRBV29-1 and TRBJ2-1; D gene ambiguous. The CDR3 spans 14 residues. V lost 4 bases and J 6 bases, leaving 16 bases between the germline ends. The germline V gene has CDR1 SQVTM and CDR2 ANQGSEA. Here the CDR3 reads CSVAPLAVGNEQFF. In nucleotides, the CDR3 is TGCAGCGTTGCTCCGCTGGCAGTTGGCAATGAGCAGTTCTTC.

The chain is built from TRBV5-1 and TRBJ1-3; D is perhaps TRBD1 (5 bases). Between the trimmed V and J ends, which lost 4 bases and 2 bases, there was a span of 13 bases. Germline V lookup: CDR1 SGHRS, CDR2 YFSETQ. The CDR3 loop spans 15 amino acids. This chain's CDR3 is CASSPSSGTGNTIYF. In nucleotides, the CDR3 is TGCGCCAGCAGCCCCTCGTCAGGGACTGGAAACACCATATATTTT.

The V and J genes are TRBV9 and TRBJ1-6; TRBD1 matches at 8 bases. Germline V gene lookup returns CDR1 SGDLS and CDR2 YYNGEE. Losses at the gene ends were 4 bases for V and 9 bases for J; bases not matched to a gene: 3. The CDR3 covers 13 residues. The CDR3 reads CASSFDRGSPLHF. Here the CDR3 DNA reads TGTGCCAGCAGCTTTGACAGGGGTTCACCCCTCCACTTT.

This rearrangement joins TRBV6-1 to TRBJ2-1, with D hard to call. The length of the CDR3 is 16 residues. Germline CDR1 and CDR2: MNHNS and SASEGT. V lost 2 bases and J 0 bases, leaving 11 bases between the germline ends. The CDR3 DNA reads as TGTGCCAGCAGTGAAAGACTGTCGAGCTCCTACAATGAGCAGTTCTTC. Protein product: CASSERLSSSYNEQFF.